Presented here are 13 T cell receptor beta chains from one specimen sequenced in a study of CD8+CD57+ T cells in acquired aplastic anemia. The use of genomic DNA as template underpinned the TCR beta VDJ and CDR3 profiling. Via MiXCR, TCRdb re-called the reads, giving one row per CDR3 protein. The sample shows 100,000 to 150,000 distinct CDR3 sequences, about two fifths of them seen only once. Previously, flow cytometry had revealed CD8+CD57+ cell expansion in the patients chosen for sequencing. The sequenced sample consisted of sorted CD4+, CD8+, or CD8+CD57+ T cells (not recorded which) from PBMCs. Receptor source: a human donor with aplastic anemia.

This clonotype came up many times. The chain joins TRBV7-9 to TRBJ2-3; 10 nucleotides match TRBD2. Looked up from germline, CDR1 is SEHNR and CDR2 is FQNEAQ (reference sequence). CDR3 size: 15 residues. The V gene end was trimmed by 5 bases and the J gene end by 4 bases; junction bases not matched to a gene: 6. CDR3 loop: CASSLGLADPDTQYF. CDR3 in DNA: TGTGCCAGCAGCCTAGGACTAGCGGACCCAGATACGCAGTATTTT.

This clonotype was recorded at least ten times. The genes are TRBV20-1 and TRBJ2-1; 12 nucleotides agree with TRBD2. This CDR3 contains 17 residues. The V gene's germline CDR1 is DFQATT and CDR2 SNEGSKA (reference sequence). With V trimmed by 5 bases and J by 0 bases, 8 bases remained unmatched. CDR3 sequence reads: CSAPTSGGFRSYNEQFF. CDR3 DNA: TGCAGTGCTCCCACTAGCGGGGGGTTCCGCTCCTACAATGAGCAGTTCTTC.

As for this clonotype: Relative to the germline gene, one junction end is altered; a read error may explain this. The chain carries TRBV2 and TRBJ2-5; no firm D call. Germline V CDR1 and CDR2: SNHLY, FYNNEI. The CDR3 extends over 13 amino acids. CDR3 DNA sequence: TGTGCCAGCAGCGAAGCGCCCCAAGAGACCCAGTACTTC. Protein product: CASSEAPQETQYF.

Many counts were recorded for this clonotype. The rearrangement joins TRBV5-6 to TRBJ2-7; 8 bases line up with TRBD1. Per the germline V gene, CDR1 is SGHDT and CDR2 is YYEEEE. CDR3 length: 15 residues. J lost 3 bases, V lost 0 bases, and 5 bases had no gene match. The CDR3 sequence is CASSLVGTGVYEQYF. The CDR3 DNA is TGTGCCAGCAGCTTGGTCGGGACAGGAGTCTACGAGCAGTACTTC.

This clonotype appeared once. V is TRBV5-1 and J is TRBJ1-1; tentatively, D is TRBD1 (5 bases). This CDR3 spans 15 amino acids. CDR1 SGHRS and CDR2 YFSETQ come from the germline V gene. Trimming left V 2 bases short and J 1 base short, with 12 bases between. This chain's CDR3 is CASSFPQRGNTEAFF. The CDR3 DNA sequence: TGCGCCAGCAGCTTCCCCCAAAGGGGGAACACTGAAGCTTTCTTT. The full variable domain, its missing parts supplied by reference TRBV5-1 and TRBJ1-1, is KAGVTQTPRYLIKTRGQQVTLSCSPISGHRSVSWYQQTPGQGLQFLFEYFSETQRNKGNFPGRFSGRQFSNSRSEMNVSTLELGDSALYLCASSFPQRGNTEAFFGQGTRLTVV.

This chain connects TRBV3-1 to TRBJ2-1; D call uncertain. The germline V gene encodes CDR1 LGHDT and CDR2 YNNKEL (reference sequence). The CDR3 totals 11 residues. Trimming removed 2 bases at V and 7 bases at J, with 3 bases between. The CDR3 sequence: CASSQINEQFF. Here the CDR3 DNA reads TGTGCCAGCAGCCAAATAAATGAGCAGTTCTTC.

The table lists this clonotype with many counts. This chain joins TRBV7-9 and TRBJ1-4; D remains unclear. V lost 5 bases and J 4 bases, leaving 14 bases between the germline ends. From germline, CDR1 is SEHNR and CDR2 FQNEAQ (reference sequence). The CDR3 is 15 residues long. The CDR3 region has the DNA TGTGCCAGCAGCAAGCACCGGGAGAATAATGAAAAACTGTTTTTT. This translates into CASSKHRENNEKLFF.

This clonotype has at least ten counts. The chain is built from TRBV4-1 and TRBJ2-7, with D possibly being TRBD2 (5 bases). Trimming removed 4 bases at V and 1 base at J, with 14 bases between. CDR3 length: 15 amino acids. Per the germline V gene, CDR1 is MGHRA and CDR2 is YSYEKL. CDR3 DNA sequence: TGCGCCAGCAGCCGAGAGGACGGAGGATCCTACGAGCAGTACTTC. It is translated as CASSREDGGSYEQYF.

V usage is TRBV6-1 and J usage is TRBJ1-2; TRBD1 aligns across 7 bases. V lost 6 bases, J lost 5 bases, and 9 bases stayed unmatched. This CDR3 contains 14 residues. Germline V gene data show CDR1 as MNHNS and CDR2 as SASEGT. The CDR3 DNA sequence: TGTGCCAGCAGAACGACAGGGTTGGGTTATGGCTACACCTTC. It specifies CASRTTGLGYGYTF.

The table lists this clonotype with many counts. The gene calls are TRBV6-5 and TRBJ1-5; TRBD1 matches 7 bases. The CDR3 is 14 residues long. Trimming removed 6 bases from V and 6 bases from J; junction bases left unmatched: 8. The germline V gene encodes CDR1 MNHEY and CDR2 SVGAGI. DNA for the CDR3: TGTGCCAGCAGCTCCGACAGGGATAGTCAGCCCCAGCATTTT. Its translation is CASSSDRDSQPQHF.

There are many counts of this clonotype. V and J are TRBV6-1 and TRBJ2-3; D remains unclear. The CDR3 consists of 11 residues. Germline CDR1 and CDR2: MNHNS and SASEGT. The V end lost 7 bases, the J end lost 5 bases, and 7 bases lay between the germline ends. CDR3 in DNA: TGTGCCAGCATACGCGGAGATACGCAGTATTTT. Protein sequence: CASIRGDTQYF.

The rearrangement joins TRBV7-9 to TRBJ1-4; TRBD1 aligns across 9 bases. Germline trimming cut 5 bases from V and 7 bases from J; bases unmatched to any gene: 8. Germline CDR1 SEHNR, CDR2 FQNEAQ (reference sequence). This CDR3 is built from 15 residues. For the CDR3, the DNA is TGTGCCAGCAGCCTAAACAGGGGGCGTATTGAAAAACTGTTTTTT. Translation gives CASSLNRGRIEKLFF.

This clonotype was counted between two and nine times. A much more abundant neighbour one base away suggests this may be a read error. The chain is built from TRBV9 and TRBJ1-3, with D perhaps matching TRBD1 (5 bases). Germline assignment: CDR1 SGDLS and CDR2 YYNGEE. CDR3 size: 15 residues. The CDR3 reads CAGSVGADQGNTIYF. Here the CDR3 DNA reads TGTGCCGGCAGCGTAGGGGCGGACCAAGGAAACACCATATATTTT.